The sequence of this T cell receptor (beta chain) was determined in a study of cytotoxic CD8 clonotypes in ibrutinib-treated CLL (dated by TCRdb to 2020 to 2023). About the investigation overall: The cohort had ten to twelve relapsed/refractory and about 15 treatment-naive patients; about 17 were IGHV unmutated. Responses were partial in 25 or so patients and complete in 2; after median approximately 67 months follow-up, about 14 stayed in remission and some twelve progressed. Response samples were obtained after a median of 12 months of treatment, with a range of roughly 6 to 40 months. Of the approximately 87 participants in the trial, approximately 26 had longitudinal samples available. Every sample from remission and from progressive disease was obtained while the patients were still on ibrutinib. On average, each sample had about 260,000 productive templates and 100,000 or so productive rearrangements. Cryopreserved peripheral blood mononuclear cells were collected at three points: before therapy, at response, and at either sustained remission or disease progression. General findings and caveats noted by the study authors: Baseline clonality exceeded that of age-matched healthy donors and correlated strongly with circulating CD8+ T-cell counts. Lymph node repertoires were not examined, and the timing of sampling was not matched between patients in sustained remission and those whose disease progressed. Public clonotypes were rare and either contracted or stayed stable during treatment, and the rise in clonality at ibrutinib response reflected the expansion of private clonotypes. An increase in clonality was observed at ibrutinib response, with clonality remaining stable during sustained remission and falling back toward baseline at progression.

On a MiSeq, deep resolution sequencing aimed for a depth between 1 in 1 million and 1 in 200,000 T cells, with each clonotype covered 10x on average. The immunoSEQ hsTCRB Kit was used to generate TCR beta libraries. Per the source publication's procedure: The data were analyzed with ImmunoSEQ Analyzer and ImmunoSEQ Data Assistant, and V, D and J gene assignments followed IMGT definitions. Clonality was computed as one minus normalized Shannon entropy of productive rearrangement frequencies, ranging from 0 to 1. Only overrepresented clonotypes making up at least 0.05% of each patient's repertoire were included in the public clonotype analysis. Around 14 repertoires from age-matched healthy donors, obtained from immuneACCESS, served as clonality controls. Sourced from immuneACCESS, this table was stored by TCRdb with only in-frame sequences that have V and J called. A share of the clones is absent; for the studies checked, an unresolved V gene accounts for under half, and the remainder has no known explanation. V and J calls and clone size are copied from that table; D and trimming were computed from the DNA. The sample contains approximately 57,000 clones, roughly 50% of them found a single time. The top ten clonotypes cover around 21% of the sample.

In the germline V gene, CDR1 corresponds to SNHLY and CDR2 to FYNNEI. Reading from cysteine to phenylalanine, the CDR3 counts 13 amino acids. The only DNA kept is the CDR3, 39 bases in frame from the first base. The V end loses 3 bases and the J end loses 3 bases, and a stretch of 9 bases separates them. About this clone: Its antigen specificity is not known. No much larger clone exists at a distance of one base, and base qualities are not known.

The sample's time point label is to be understood as: approximately 25 months on ibrutinib. Roughly 1.8 micrograms of genomic DNA were extracted from cryopreserved PBMCs for TCR beta library preparation. Longitudinal blood samples from CLL patients on ibrutinib monotherapy underwent high-throughput TCR beta sequencing. The patients took part in an open-label, single-center phase 2 trial of ibrutinib monotherapy. The sequence came from a human donor with chronic lymphocytic leukemia. The sequenced sample was PBMCs, obtained after 24 months of ibrutinib treatment. The sequence is built from TRBV2 and TRBJ2-7; matching of 5 bases hints at TRBD1 as the D gene. The CDR3 sequence is CASSDTGNYEQYF. The nucleotide sequence is TGTGCCAGCAGTGATACAGGAAACTACGAGCAGTACTTC.